This T cell receptor (beta chain) derives from a study of blood T cell repertoires in COVID-19. For the study at large: Acute and convalescent COVID-19 samples came from the United States, Italy and Spain. Nucleic acid was either cDNA or gDNA, and it came from T cells, B-cell-depleted T cells, or PBMCs.

Authors' data handling: Counts of nucleated cells, estimated from reference gene primer amplification, were obtained. Assay used: immunoSEQ multiplex PCR; TCRdb lists only in-frame clones, some missing. D and trimming were read from the DNA, whereas the V and J calls and clone size are those reported in that table. The table lists just over 200,000 clones, about 78% of them singletons. V lost 5 bases to trimming and J lost 10 bases, with 19 bases between them. Germline values: CDR1 KGHDR, CDR2 SFDVKD. The CDR3 covers 14 residues. The specimen was peripheral blood. The sequence derives from a woman in her 70s with acute or convalescent COVID-19. The chain couples TRBV24-1 to TRBJ1-2; TRBD1 might be the D (5 bases). The DNA of the CDR3 is TGTGCCACCAGTGTAGGACCGGGGGTTTATCCCTACACCTTC. This gives the protein CATSVGPGVYPYTF.